The 18 T cell receptor beta chains below all came from one sample that was sequenced in a study of spatial heterogeneity in lung cancer. Via MiXCR, TCRdb re-called the 5' RACE reads, giving one row per CDR3 protein. The sample includes roughly 39,000 distinct CDR3 sequences, approximately 6.2% of them seen just once. Time point meaning: sample taken at primary tumor resection. The starting material was PBMCs, obtained at surgery. All receptors come from a female donor with early-stage non-small cell lung cancer.

This clonotype was seen many times. The J gene is TRBJ2-3, the V gene TRBV7-9; TRBD2 aligns across 11 bases. Germline V gene sequence: CDR1 SEHNR, CDR2 FQNEAQ (reference sequence). This CDR3 comprises 15 residues. The V and J ends lost 3 bases and 4 bases, in that order; junction bases with no gene match: 3. The DNA of the CDR3 is TGTGCCAGCAGCTTTAGCGGGGGGGCCCCAGATACGCAGTATTTT. This translates into CASSFSGGAPDTQYF. The full variable domain, in which reference TRBV7-9 and TRBJ2-3 provide the parts outside the CDR3, is DTGVSQNPRHKITKRGQNVTFRCDPISEHNRLYWYRQTLGQGPEFLTYFQNEAQLEKSRLLSDRFSAERPKGSFSTLEIQRTEQGDSAMYLCASSFSGGAPDTQYFGPGTRLTVL.

The sample holds a few counts of this clonotype. This chain links TRBV3-1 with TRBJ2-3; 9 positions match TRBD2. This CDR3 contains 15 residues. Germline CDR1 is LGHDT and CDR2 is YNNKEL (reference sequence). Unmatched junction bases numbered 5, after V lost 5 bases and J lost 2 bases. The CDR3: CASSFRTSDTDTQYF. The CDR3 DNA sequence: TGTGCCAGCAGCTTTCGGACTAGCGACACAGATACGCAGTATTTT.

This clonotype was seen many times. The chain uses TRBV30 and TRBJ2-4; D is perhaps TRBD2 (6 bases). The CDR3 spans 13 residues. V was shortened by 2 bases and J by 3 bases, with 8 bases between the two germline ends. Per germline, CDR1 GTSNPN and CDR2 SVGIG (reference sequence). CDR3 sequence (DNA): TGTGCCTGGAGTAGGGAGGTCAAAAACATTCAGTACTTC. Its protein product is CAWSREVKNIQYF.

This clonotype was detected many times. The V call is TRBV12-3 or TRBV12-4, the J call TRBJ1-2, with no clear D. V lost 8 bases to trimming and J lost 4 bases, with 17 bases between them. CDR3 size: 14 residues. In DNA, the CDR3 is TGTGCCAGCGTCAAGCCTCCCGGAGGCTATGGCTACACCTTC. It codes for CASVKPPGGYGYTF.

This clonotype was counted a few times. V usage is TRBV7-2 and J usage is TRBJ2-7, with a tentative D call TRBD1 (6 bases). CDR1 and CDR2 from the germline V gene are SGHTA and FQGNSA. The CDR3 is 14 residues long. Trimming left V 6 bases short and J 4 bases short, with 16 bases between. The CDR3 reads CASRPGTNFYEQYF. DNA for the CDR3: TGTGCCAGCAGACCCGGGACAAATTTTTACGAGCAGTACTTC.

The CDR3 loop is CASSQDEYWELFF. CDR3 bases: TGCGCCAGCAGCCAAGATGAGTATTGGGAGCTGTTTTTT. The chain recombines TRBV4-1 with TRBJ2-2, with no clear D. Germline V gives CDR1 MGHRA, CDR2 YSYEKL. The CDR3 has 13 amino acids. Trimming cost V 0 bases and J 9 bases, with 8 bases left between them.

This clonotype was counted at least ten times. The chain joins TRBV5-4 to TRBJ1-3, with a weak D call TRBD1 (5 bases). The germline CDR1 and CDR2 sequences are SGHNT and YYREEE (reference sequence). Deletions cut 1 base from V and 4 bases from J, with 12 bases between. This CDR3 spans 15 amino acids. CDR3 coding DNA: TGTGCCAGCAGCTTGCCGGGACTAGGAGGAAACACCATATATTTT. Residues: CASSLPGLGGNTIYF.

This clonotype showed up just a few times. The chain employs TRBV3-1 and TRBJ1-1; D perhaps matches TRBD1 (5 bases). With 0 bases removed from V and 1 base from J, the gap between germline ends came to 9 bases. From germline, CDR1 is LGHDT and CDR2 YNNKEL (reference sequence). The CDR3 has 15 residues. The CDR3 region is CASSQEGHTNTEAFF. Here the CDR3 DNA reads TGTGCCAGCAGCCAAGAAGGACACACGAACACTGAAGCTTTCTTT.

V gene TRBV5-6 combines with J gene TRBJ1-5, with D hard to call. The germline V gene has CDR1 SGHDT and CDR2 YYEEEE. Trimming took off 2 bases at V and 4 bases at J, with 16 bases between the two ends. The CDR3 is 16 residues long. The CDR3 DNA reads TGTGCCAGCAGCTTTGGTTTGACTGCGACAAATCAGCCCCAGCATTTT. This codes for CASSFGLTATNQPQHF.

The rearrangement uses TRBV25-1 and TRBJ2-7; 9 bases align to TRBD1. The V segment lost 4 bases and the J segment 6 bases; nucleotides outside the gene matches: 4. CDR1 and CDR2 from the germline V gene are MGHDK and SYGVNS. The CDR3 contains 13 residues. The CDR3 sequence is CASSGGTGFEQYF. The DNA of the CDR3 is TGTGCCAGCAGTGGCGGGACAGGGTTCGAGCAGTACTTC.

There are many counts of this clonotype. The chain combines TRBV28 with TRBJ2-1; perhaps TRBD2 as D (6 bases). This CDR3 has 14 amino acids. Germline lookup yields CDR1 MDHEN and CDR2 SYDVKM. Deletions cut 4 bases from V and 4 bases from J, with 11 bases between. This CDR3 reads CASSSGSIYNEQFF. CDR3 nucleotides: TGTGCCAGCAGTTCCGGGAGCATTTACAATGAGCAGTTCTTC.

The CDR3: CASGRETGIYGYTF. In nucleotides, the CDR3 is TGTGCCAGCGGAAGGGAAACAGGGATCTATGGCTACACCTTC. V is TRBV2 and J is TRBJ1-2; the D gene is possibly TRBD1 (6 bases). Germline CDR1 SNHLY, CDR2 FYNNEI. There are 14 residues in the CDR3. Trimming cost V 8 bases and J 4 bases, with 17 bases left between them.

This clonotype was found many times. The gene calls are TRBV6-5 and TRBJ1-2; a weak D match, TRBD1 (5 bases). This CDR3 is built from 12 residues. The germline V gene encodes CDR1 MNHEY and CDR2 SVGAGI. V dropped 6 bases and J dropped 14 bases, with 19 bases sitting between them. The CDR3 bases are TGTGCCAGCAGCTCCCGGGACGGCACCAGGACCTTC. Translation gives CASSSRDGTRTF.

Ten or more counts support this clonotype. The chain employs TRBV10-3 and TRBJ2-1, with TRBD2 identical over 9 bases. Germline V CDR1 and CDR2: ENHRY, SYGVKD. Germline trimming cut 6 bases from V and 9 bases from J; bases unmatched to any gene: 3. This CDR3 has 12 residues. The CDR3 DNA reads TGTGCCATCAGCCCTAGCGGGGCTGAGCAGTTCTTC. This sequence encodes CAISPSGAEQFF.

This clonotype was detected ten times or more. The rearrangement uses TRBV7-2 and TRBJ1-6; TRBD1 aligns across 9 bases. The germline V gene encodes CDR1 SGHTA and CDR2 FQGNSA. The V segment lost 5 bases and the J segment 9 bases; nucleotides outside the gene matches: 8. The CDR3 has 15 amino acids. The CDR3 reads CASSGRDRVLSPLHF. The CDR3 DNA reads TGTGCCAGCAGCGGCCGGGACAGGGTGCTTTCACCCCTCCACTTT.

This sequence joins TRBV3-1 and TRBJ2-1, with TRBD1 matching over 8 bases. The CDR3 spans 14 residues. The germline gives CDR1 LGHDT, CDR2 YNNKEL (reference sequence). The junction had 4 bases not matched to a gene; V was cut back by 4 bases and J by 5 bases. CDR3 sequence (DNA): TGTGCCAGCAGCCGTTCGGGACAGGACAATGAGCAGTTCTTC. It yields the protein CASSRSGQDNEQFF.

This clonotype was picked up many times. In nucleotides, the CDR3 is TGTGCCAGTAGAGACCACGTTAACCAAGAGACCCAGTACTTC. It yields the protein CASRDHVNQETQYF. J is TRBJ2-5 and V is TRBV19; D gene uncertain. CDR1 and CDR2 (germline): LNHDA, SQIVND (reference sequence). This CDR3 is built from 14 residues. V gave up 6 bases and J gave up 0 bases, with 11 bases separating them.

This clonotype was seen at least ten times. The CDR3 DNA sequence: TGCGCCAGCAGCCAAGATTCCAGGCGATATAGCAATCAGCCCCAGCATTTT. Amino acid sequence: CASSQDSRRYSNQPQHF. The rearrangement uses TRBV4-1 and TRBJ1-5; no clear D gene. Germline V gene sequence: CDR1 MGHRA, CDR2 YSYEKL. Trimming took 0 bases from V and 0 from J, leaving 12 bases between them. The CDR3 runs 17 residues.